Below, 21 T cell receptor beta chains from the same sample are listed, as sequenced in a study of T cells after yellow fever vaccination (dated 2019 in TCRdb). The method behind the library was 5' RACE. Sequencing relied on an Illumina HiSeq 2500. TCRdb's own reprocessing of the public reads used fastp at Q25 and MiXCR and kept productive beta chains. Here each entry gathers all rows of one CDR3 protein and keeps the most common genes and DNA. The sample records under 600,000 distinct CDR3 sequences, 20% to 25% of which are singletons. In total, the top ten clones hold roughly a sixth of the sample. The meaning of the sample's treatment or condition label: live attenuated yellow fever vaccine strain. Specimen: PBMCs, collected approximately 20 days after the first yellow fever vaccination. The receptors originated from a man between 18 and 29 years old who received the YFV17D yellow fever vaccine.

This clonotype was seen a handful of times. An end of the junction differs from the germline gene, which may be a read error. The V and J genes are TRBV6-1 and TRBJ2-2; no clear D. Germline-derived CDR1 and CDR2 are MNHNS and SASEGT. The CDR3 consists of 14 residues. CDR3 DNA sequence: TGTGCCAGCAGGGAAGATATTAACACCGGGGAGCTGTTTTTT. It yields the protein CASREDINTGELFF.

CDR3 coding DNA: TGTGCCAGCAGCCCTCCCCTGGGGGCTAGCGGGGGGTATAATGAGCAGTTCTTC. Protein product: CASSPPLGASGGYNEQFF. This sequence joins TRBV9 and TRBJ2-1; 11 nucleotides align to TRBD2. CDR3 length: 18 residues. Germline CDR1 and CDR2: SGDLS and YYNGEE. Trimming cost V 4 bases and J 7 bases; bases outside gene matches: 16.

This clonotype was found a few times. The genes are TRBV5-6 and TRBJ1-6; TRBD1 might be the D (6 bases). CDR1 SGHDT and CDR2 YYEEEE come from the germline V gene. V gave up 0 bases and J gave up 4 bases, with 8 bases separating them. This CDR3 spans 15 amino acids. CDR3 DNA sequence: TGTGCCAGCAGCTTGGAGACAGGATATAATTCACCCCTCCACTTT. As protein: CASSLETGYNSPLHF. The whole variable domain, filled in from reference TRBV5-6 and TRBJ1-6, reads DAGVTQSPTHLIKTRGQQVTLRCSPKSGHDTVSWYQQALGQGPQFIFQYYEEEERQRGNFPDRFSGHQFPNYSSELNVNALLLGDSALYLCASSLETGYNSPLHFGNGTRLTVT.

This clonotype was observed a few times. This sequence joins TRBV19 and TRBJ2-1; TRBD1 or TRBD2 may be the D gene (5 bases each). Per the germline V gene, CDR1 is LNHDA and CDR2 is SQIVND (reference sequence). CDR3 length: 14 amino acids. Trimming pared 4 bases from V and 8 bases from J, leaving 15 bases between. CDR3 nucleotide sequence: TGTGCCAGTAGTACGGGGACCGAGATGCATGAGCAGTTCTTC. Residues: CASSTGTEMHEQFF. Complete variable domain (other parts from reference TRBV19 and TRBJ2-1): DGGITQSPKYLFRKEGQNVTLSCEQNLNHDAMYWYRQDPGQGLRLIYYSQIVNDFQKGDIAEGYSVSREKKESFPLTVTSAQKNPTAFYLCASSTGTEMHEQFFGPGTRLTVL.

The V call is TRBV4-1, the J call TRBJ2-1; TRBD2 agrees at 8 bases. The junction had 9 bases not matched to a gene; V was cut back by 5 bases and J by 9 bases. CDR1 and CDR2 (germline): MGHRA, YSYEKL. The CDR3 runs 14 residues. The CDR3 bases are TGCGCCAGCAGCTCCCCGGGGGGGCTTAGTGAGCAGTTCTTC. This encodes CASSSPGGLSEQFF.

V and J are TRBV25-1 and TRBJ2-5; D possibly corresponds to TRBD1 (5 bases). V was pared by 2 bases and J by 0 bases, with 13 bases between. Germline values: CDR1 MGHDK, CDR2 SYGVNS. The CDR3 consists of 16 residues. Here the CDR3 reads CASSEAGIGYQETQYF. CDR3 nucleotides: TGTGCCAGCAGTGAAGCAGGGATAGGGTACCAAGAGACCCAGTACTTC.

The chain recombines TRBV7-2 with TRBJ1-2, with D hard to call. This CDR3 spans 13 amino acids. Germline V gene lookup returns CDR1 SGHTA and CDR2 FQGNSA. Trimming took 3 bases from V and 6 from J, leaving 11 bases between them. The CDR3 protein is CASSFRLRDGYTF. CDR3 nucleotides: TGTGCCAGCAGCTTCCGGCTAAGGGATGGCTACACCTTC.

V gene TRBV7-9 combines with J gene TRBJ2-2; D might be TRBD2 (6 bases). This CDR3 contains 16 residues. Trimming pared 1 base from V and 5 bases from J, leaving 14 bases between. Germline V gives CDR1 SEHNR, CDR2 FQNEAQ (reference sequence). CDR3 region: CASSLDRGSRTGELFF. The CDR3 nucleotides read TGTGCCAGCAGCTTAGACCGGGGGTCGAGGACCGGGGAGCTGTTTTTT.

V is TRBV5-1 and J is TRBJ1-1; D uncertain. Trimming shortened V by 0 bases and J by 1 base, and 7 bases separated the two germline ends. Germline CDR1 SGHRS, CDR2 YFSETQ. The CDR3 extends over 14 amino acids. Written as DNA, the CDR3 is TGCGCCAGCAGCTTGGGGGCCGAGAACACTGAAGCTTTCTTT. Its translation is CASSLGAENTEAFF.

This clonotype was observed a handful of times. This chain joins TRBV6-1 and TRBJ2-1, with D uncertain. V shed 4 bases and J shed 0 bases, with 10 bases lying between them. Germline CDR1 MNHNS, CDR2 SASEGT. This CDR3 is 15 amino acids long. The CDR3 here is CASSAQAGSYNEQFF. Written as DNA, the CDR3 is TGTGCCAGCAGTGCCCAGGCAGGCTCCTACAATGAGCAGTTCTTC.

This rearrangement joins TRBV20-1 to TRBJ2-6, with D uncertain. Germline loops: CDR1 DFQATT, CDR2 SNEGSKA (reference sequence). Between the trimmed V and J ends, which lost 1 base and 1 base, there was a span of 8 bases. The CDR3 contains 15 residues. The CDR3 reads CSARALKSGANVLTF. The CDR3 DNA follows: TGCAGTGCTAGAGCCCTCAAATCTGGGGCCAACGTCCTGACTTTC.

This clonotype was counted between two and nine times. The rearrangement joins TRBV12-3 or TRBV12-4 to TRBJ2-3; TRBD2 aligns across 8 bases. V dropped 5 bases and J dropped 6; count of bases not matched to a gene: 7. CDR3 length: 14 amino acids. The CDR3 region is CASSASGGWDTQYF. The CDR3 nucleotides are TGTGCCAGCAGTGCCTCGGGGGGGTGGGATACGCAGTATTTT.

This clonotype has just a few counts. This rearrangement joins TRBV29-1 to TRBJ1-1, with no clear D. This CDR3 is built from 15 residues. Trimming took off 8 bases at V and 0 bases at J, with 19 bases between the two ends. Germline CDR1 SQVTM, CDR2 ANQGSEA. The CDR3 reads CSSQRTGPLNTEAFF. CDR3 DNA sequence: TGCAGCTCACAACGGACCGGGCCCTTGAACACTGAAGCTTTCTTT.

The CDR3 DNA sequence: TGTGCCACCACTTGGGGCTTCTATAGCAATCAGCCCCAGCATTTT. Residues: CATTWGFYSNQPQHF. This chain joins TRBV19 and TRBJ1-5, with D possibly being TRBD1 (5 bases). Trimming left V 10 bases short and J 0 bases short, with 16 bases between. The CDR3 sequence is 15 residues long. CDR1 and CDR2 from the germline V gene are LNHDA and SQIVND (reference sequence). Together with reference TRBV19 and TRBJ1-5, the CDR3 gives the full variable domain: DGGITQSPKYLFRKEGQNVTLSCEQNLNHDAMYWYRQDPGQGLRLIYYSQIVNDFQKGDIAEGYSVSREKKESFPLTVTSAQKNPTAFYLCATTWGFYSNQPQHFGDGTRLSIL.

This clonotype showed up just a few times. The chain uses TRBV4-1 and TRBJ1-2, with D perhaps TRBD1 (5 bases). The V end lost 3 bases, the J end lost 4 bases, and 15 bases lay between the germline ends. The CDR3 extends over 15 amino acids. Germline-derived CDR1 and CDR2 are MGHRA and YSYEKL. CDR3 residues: CASSQWQGEVYGYTF. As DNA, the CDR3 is TGCGCCAGCAGCCAGTGGCAGGGAGAAGTCTATGGCTACACCTTC.

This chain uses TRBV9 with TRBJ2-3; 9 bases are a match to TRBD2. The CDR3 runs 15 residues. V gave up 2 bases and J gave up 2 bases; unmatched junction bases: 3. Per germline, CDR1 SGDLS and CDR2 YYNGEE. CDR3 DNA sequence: TGTGCCAGCAGCGTGACTAGCGGCTACACAGATACGCAGTATTTT. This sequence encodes CASSVTSGYTDTQYF. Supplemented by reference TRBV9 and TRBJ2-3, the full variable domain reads DSGVTQTPKHLITATGQRVTLRCSPRSGDLSVYWYQQSLDQGLQFLIQYYNGEERAKGNILERFSAQQFPDLHSELNLSSLELGDSALYFCASSVTSGYTDTQYFGPGTRLTVL.

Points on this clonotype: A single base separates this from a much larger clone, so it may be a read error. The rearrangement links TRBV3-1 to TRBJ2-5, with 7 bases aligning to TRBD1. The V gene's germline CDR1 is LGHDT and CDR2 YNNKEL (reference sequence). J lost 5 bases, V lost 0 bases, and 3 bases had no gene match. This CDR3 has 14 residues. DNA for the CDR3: TGTGCCAGCAGCCAAGATGGCAGGGGGGAGACCCAGTACTTC. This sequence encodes CASSQDGRGETQYF.

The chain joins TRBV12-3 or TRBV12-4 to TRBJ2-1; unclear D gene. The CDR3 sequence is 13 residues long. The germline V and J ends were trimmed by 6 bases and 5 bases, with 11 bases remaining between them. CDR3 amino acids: CASSPHPNNEQFF. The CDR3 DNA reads TGTGCCAGCAGCCCCCATCCGAACAATGAGCAGTTCTTC.

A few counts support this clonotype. The CDR3 DNA follows: TGTGCCAGCAGCCAGCTACAGGGTTCGGCCGGGGAGCTGTTTTTT. It yields the protein CASSQLQGSAGELFF. V usage is TRBV4-2 and J usage is TRBJ2-2; possible D gene TRBD1, 6 bases. CDR1 is LGHNA and CDR2 is YNFKEQ in the germline V gene. V lost 3 bases, J lost 6 bases, and 14 bases lay in between. CDR3 length equals 15 residues.

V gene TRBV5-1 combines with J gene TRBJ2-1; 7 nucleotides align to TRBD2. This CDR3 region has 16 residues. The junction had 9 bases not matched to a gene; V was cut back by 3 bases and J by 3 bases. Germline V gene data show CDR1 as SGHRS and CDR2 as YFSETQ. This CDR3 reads CASSSAVGGDYNEQFF. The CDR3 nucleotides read TGCGCCAGCAGCTCTGCGGTGGGGGGGGACTACAATGAGCAGTTCTTC.

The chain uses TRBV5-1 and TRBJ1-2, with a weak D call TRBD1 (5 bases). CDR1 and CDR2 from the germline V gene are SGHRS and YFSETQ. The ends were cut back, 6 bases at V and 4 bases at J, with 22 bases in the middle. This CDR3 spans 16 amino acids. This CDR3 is CASNEGSTPNLYGYTF. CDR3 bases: TGCGCCAGCAACGAGGGGTCGACACCGAATCTCTATGGCTACACCTTC.